A single sample is the source of the 7 T cell receptor beta chains below, sequenced in a study of post-analysis software for immune sequencing data. Whole-study results and caveats: Controls had lower frequencies than patients of about five TRBV segments, which included TRBV5-6, TRBV5-1 and TRBV20-1.

These receptors' antigens are unknown. The library was made from cDNA and included unique molecular identifiers. A single record per CDR3 protein comes from TCRdb applying MiXCR to the PCR reads. This table has roughly 650,000 distinct CDR3 sequences, 59% appearing once. Sequencing was done on a sample of blood. These receptors all come from a girl aged 2 to 9 with multiple sclerosis.

The chain links TRBV12-3 or TRBV12-4 to TRBJ1-5, with D possibly being TRBD1 (5 bases). Trimming pared 6 bases from V and 2 bases from J, leaving 17 bases between. The CDR3 sequence is 16 residues long. This chain's CDR3 is CASSRGYRGGNQPQHF. The CDR3 DNA reads as TGTGCCAGCAGCCGGGGCTATAGGGGTGGCAATCAGCCCCAGCATTTT.

This chain links TRBV29-1 with TRBJ1-1; no clear D. This CDR3 is built from 15 residues. In germline, CDR1 is SQVTM, CDR2 ANQGSEA. V was trimmed by 4 bases and J by 6 bases, leaving 21 bases between them. The CDR3 protein is CSVAPSRMERAEAFF. CDR3 bases: TGCAGCGTTGCTCCCAGTAGAATGGAACGGGCTGAAGCTTTCTTT.

This clonotype has more than one count but fewer than ten. The chain is built from TRBV5-5 and TRBJ2-7, with 9 bases fitting TRBD1. The junction had 17 bases not matched to a gene; V was cut back by 4 bases and J by 6 bases. CDR3 size: 17 residues. The germline gives CDR1 SGHKS, CDR2 YYEKEE (reference sequence). CDR3: CASSREAGRTQGAEQYF. CDR3 bases: TGTGCCAGCAGCCGCGAGGCGGGGCGTACACAGGGGGCCGAGCAGTACTTC.

The chain joins TRBV5-4 to TRBJ2-7; D uncertain. Germline assignment: CDR1 SGHNT and CDR2 YYREEE (reference sequence). V was clipped by 0 bases and J by 5 bases, with 12 bases between them. The CDR3 sequence is 14 residues long. CDR3 bases: TGTGCCAGCAGCTTGGGGGGTCTTTCGGACGAGCAGTACTTC. It yields the protein CASSLGGLSDEQYF.

This clonotype was seen a handful of times. The chain carries TRBV9 and TRBJ2-1; 7 nucleotides match TRBD2. CDR1 and CDR2 (germline): SGDLS, YYNGEE. The CDR3 is made up of 15 amino acids. The trim removed 5 bases at V and 2 bases at J, leaving 7 bases unmatched. CDR3 loop: CASSGEGGPYNEQFF. The CDR3 bases are TGTGCCAGCAGTGGGGAGGGAGGCCCCTACAATGAGCAGTTCTTC.

This clonotype was seen more than once but under ten times. The chain joins TRBV20-1 to TRBJ2-5; a weak D match, TRBD2 (6 bases). The V and J ends lost 3 bases and 1 base respectively, with 12 bases between them. Germline-derived CDR1 and CDR2 are DFQATT and SNEGSKA (reference sequence). This CDR3 spans 14 amino acids. CDR3 amino acids: CSASSGGVQETQYF. The CDR3 nucleotides are TGCAGTGCTAGCTCAGGAGGGGTCCAAGAGACCCAGTACTTC.

This clonotype was detected a few times. This sequence joins TRBV11-2 and TRBJ2-3, with a tentative D call TRBD1 (6 bases). Trimming stripped 0 bases from V and 6 bases from J, with 13 bases between. Germline CDR1 reads SGHAT; CDR2 reads FQNNGV. The CDR3 covers 15 residues. As DNA, the CDR3 is TGTGCCAGCAGCTTAGAGTCGGGACATATGGATACGCAGTATTTT. As protein: CASSLESGHMDTQYF. The whole variable domain, filled in from reference TRBV11-2 and TRBJ2-3, reads EAGVAQSPRYKIIEKRQSVAFWCNPISGHATLYWYQQILGQGPKLLIQFQNNGVVDDSQLPKDRFSAERLKGVDSTLKIQPAKLEDSAVYLCASSLESGHMDTQYFGPGTRLTVL.